What follows are 21 T cell receptor beta chains derived from one specimen sequenced in a study of T cell repertoires in cytomegalovirus infection. TCRdb independently ran MiXCR on the reads; one entry per CDR3 protein. The table includes hundreds of thousands of distinct CDR3 sequences, roughly 30% detected once. No antigen has been identified for these receptors. This material consisted of cultured PBMCs, taken from culture after CMV antigen stimulation. The receptors shown here come from a human donor in good health (CMV status not recorded). Some clones in this sample may be carry-over from other donors' samples.

The rearrangement joins TRBV12-3 or TRBV12-4 to TRBJ2-3, with TRBD1 as a possible D gene (5 bases). CDR3 length: 15 amino acids. The ends were cut back, 2 bases at V and 0 bases at J, with 9 bases in the middle. CDR3 loop: CASSLNGQSTDTQYF. The CDR3 DNA follows: TGTGCCAGCAGTTTAAACGGACAAAGCACAGATACGCAGTATTTT.

The chain is built from TRBV3-1 and TRBJ2-5; 15 bases are shared with TRBD2. The junction had 10 bases not matched to a gene; V was cut back by 7 bases and J by 1 base. Germline CDR1 reads LGHDT; CDR2 reads YNNKEL (reference sequence). The CDR3 totals 18 residues. This CDR3 reads CASTLGLAGGFRQETQYF. CDR3 coding DNA: TGTGCCAGCACCCTAGGACTAGCGGGAGGGTTCCGCCAAGAGACCCAGTACTTC.

This clonotype was counted only a few times. The CDR3 region is CASSLVAFSHNEQFF. The CDR3 nucleotides are TGTGCCAGCAGCTTAGTGGCCTTCTCGCACAATGAGCAGTTCTTC. The chain joins TRBV7-2 to TRBJ2-1; D gene uncertain. The germline gives CDR1 SGHTA, CDR2 FQGNSA. Trimming removed 1 base at V and 5 bases at J, with 12 bases between. The CDR3 has 15 residues. The variable domain in full, completed from reference TRBV7-2 and TRBJ2-1, reads GAGVSQSPSNKVTEKGKDVELRCDPISGHTALYWYRQSLGQGLEFLIYFQGNSAPDKSGLPSDRFSAERTGGSVSTLTIQRTQQEDSAVYLCASSLVAFSHNEQFFGPGTRLTVL.

The V call is TRBV11-2, the J call TRBJ2-2, with 9 bases identical to TRBD2. The CDR3 runs to 15 residues. Germline V gene sequence: CDR1 SGHAT, CDR2 FQNNGV. V dropped 6 bases and J dropped 3; count of bases not matched to a gene: 5. The CDR3 protein is CASRSSGTYTGELFF. The CDR3 DNA follows: TGTGCCAGCAGGTCTAGCGGGACCTACACCGGGGAGCTGTTTTTT.

There are a few counts of this clonotype. The chain recombines TRBV7-6 with TRBJ1-1; D unclear. Germline V gene sequence: CDR1 SGHVS, CDR2 FNYEAQ. CDR3 length: 15 residues. V lost 5 bases and J lost 0, with 13 bases in between. The CDR3 region is CASSPGIGMNTEAFF. CDR3 nucleotides: TGTGCCAGCAGCCCCGGTATCGGCATGAACACTGAAGCTTTCTTT.

The rearrangement links TRBV20-1 to TRBJ2-3; D possibly corresponds to TRBD2 (6 bases). Between the trimmed V and J ends, which lost 5 bases and 1 base, there was a span of 16 bases. CDR1 is DFQATT, CDR2 SNEGSKA, per germline (reference sequence). The CDR3 extends over 15 amino acids. CDR3 protein: CSAGTSGVGTDTQYF. The CDR3 nucleotides read TGCAGTGCTGGCACGTCGGGAGTGGGCACAGATACGCAGTATTTT.

This clonotype has a handful of counts. This chain links TRBV18 with TRBJ1-1, with 8 bases identical to TRBD1. V was clipped by 6 bases and J by 5 bases; unmatched bases: 11. The germline CDR1 and CDR2 sequences are KGHSH and LQKENI. The length of the CDR3 is 15 residues. Here the CDR3 DNA reads TGTGCCAGCTCGGATATACAGGGGGGTAGAACTGAAGCTTTCTTT. Translating it yields CASSDIQGGRTEAFF. The full variable domain, with the rest looked up from reference TRBV18 and TRBJ1-1, is NAGVMQNPRHLVRRRGQEARLRCSPMKGHSHVYWYRQLPEEGLKFMVYLQKENIIDESGMPKERFSAEFPKEGPSILRIQQVVRGDSAAYFCASSDIQGGRTEAFFGQGTRLTVV.

This clonotype was seen more than once but under ten times. This chain uses TRBV4-1 with TRBJ2-1; 8 bases line up with TRBD2. Germline V CDR1 and CDR2: MGHRA, YSYEKL. The V gene end was trimmed by 0 bases and the J gene end by 6 bases; junction bases not matched to a gene: 10. The CDR3 loop spans 17 amino acids. The CDR3 sequence: CASSQEFRASGRNEQFF. Written as DNA, the CDR3 is TGCGCCAGCAGCCAAGAATTCCGGGCTAGCGGGCGCAATGAGCAGTTCTTC.

This clonotype was seen a few times. The V call is TRBV6-1, the J call TRBJ1-5; a weak D match, TRBD1 (6 bases). The V end lost 3 bases, the J end lost 2 bases, and 20 bases lay between the germline ends. The germline V gene encodes CDR1 MNHNS and CDR2 SASEGT. The CDR3 loop spans 18 amino acids. CDR3 bases: TGTGCCAGCAGTGATAACGGGGGCAGGAAGTTTGGCAATCAGCCCCAGCATTTT. Its protein product is CASSDNGGRKFGNQPQHF.

As for this clonotype: A much more abundant neighbour one base away suggests this may be a read error. This chain joins TRBV7-6 and TRBJ2-7, with D possibly being TRBD1 or TRBD2 (5 bases each). Per germline, CDR1 SGHVS and CDR2 FNYEAQ. This CDR3 has 13 residues. The germline V and J ends were trimmed by 4 bases and 8 bases, with 15 bases remaining between them. The CDR3 DNA reads as TGTGCCAGCAGCTCGGGACCGACCCTCCAGCAGTACTTC. Amino acids: CASSSGPTLQQYF.

This clonotype was picked up one time. The V gene is TRBV28, the J gene TRBJ1-3; TRBD1 might be the D (6 bases). The germline CDR1 and CDR2 sequences are MDHEN and SYDVKM. The CDR3 is made up of 17 amino acids. The V gene lost 5 bases and the J gene lost 0 bases, with 17 bases spanning the gap. For the CDR3, the DNA is TGTGCCAGCAGTCCGGCCGGCGGCAGGGGCTCTGGAAACACCATATATTTT. Amino acid sequence: CASSPAGGRGSGNTIYF.

The genes are TRBV18 and TRBJ2-2; no clear D. V was shortened by 3 bases and J by 6 bases, with 14 bases between the two germline ends. CDR3 length: 15 amino acids. The germline V gene has CDR1 KGHSH and CDR2 LQKENI. The CDR3 region is CASSPTAGRAGELFF. The CDR3 bases are TGTGCCAGCTCACCCACAGCAGGACGAGCCGGGGAGCTGTTTTTT.

The chain is built from TRBV15 and TRBJ2-1; TRBD1 is a possible D gene (5 bases). Germline V CDR1 and CDR2: LNHNV, YYDKDF (reference sequence). The V gene lost 1 base and the J gene lost 3 bases, with 7 bases spanning the gap. This CDR3 contains 14 residues. The CDR3: CATSRGQSYNEQFF. The DNA of the CDR3 is TGTGCCACCAGCAGAGGACAGAGCTACAATGAGCAGTTCTTC.

This clonotype was detected only a few times. This rearrangement joins TRBV10-3 to TRBJ2-5; tentatively, D is TRBD2 (6 bases). The CDR3 totals 16 residues. The germline CDR1 and CDR2 sequences are ENHRY and SYGVKD. Between the trimmed V and J ends, which lost 10 bases and 2 bases, there was a span of 23 bases. The CDR3 coding sequence is TGTGCCACCAAAAAAACCGGGAGCTCCGGGCAAGAGACCCAGTACTTC. This translates into CATKKTGSSGQETQYF.

The V gene is TRBV15, the J gene TRBJ2-7; D might be TRBD1 or TRBD2, each matching 5 bases. From germline, CDR1 is LNHNV and CDR2 YYDKDF (reference sequence). The length of the CDR3 is 14 residues. Trimming took 3 bases from V and 5 from J, leaving 14 bases between them. The CDR3 loop reads CATSSSLGVDEQYF. CDR3 coding DNA: TGTGCCACCAGCAGCTCACTGGGGGTAGACGAGCAGTACTTC.

A few counts support this clonotype. The rearrangement links TRBV2 to TRBJ1-1, with 10 bases aligning to TRBD1. The CDR3 length is 16 residues. Per germline, CDR1 SNHLY and CDR2 FYNNEI. J lost 0 bases, V lost 8 bases, and 9 bases had no gene match. CDR3 nucleotide sequence: TGTGCCAGCTCTTGGGACAGGGGAGGGATGAACACTGAAGCTTTCTTT. Protein product: CASSWDRGGMNTEAFF.

This clonotype was counted a few times. The genes are TRBV7-2 and TRBJ2-7; D possibly corresponds to TRBD2 (5 bases). V lost 1 base and J lost 5, with 12 bases in between. There are 14 residues in the CDR3. Germline V gene data show CDR1 as SGHTA and CDR2 as FQGNSA. CDR3 residues: CASSLVEGSDEQYF. CDR3 in DNA: TGTGCCAGCAGCTTAGTTGAGGGATCGGACGAGCAGTACTTC.

The chain recombines TRBV23-1 with TRBJ1-6; D call uncertain. TRBV23-1 carries the ORF label, with uncertain function. Trimming cost V 8 bases and J 5 bases, with 16 bases left between them. This CDR3 region has 15 residues. CDR3 DNA sequence: TGCGCCAGCGAGCTTCGGGAGGGCCATAATTCACCCCTCCACTTT. Its protein is CASELREGHNSPLHF.

This clonotype has only a few counts. The rearrangement uses TRBV12-3 or TRBV12-4 and TRBJ2-7; D not certain. The CDR3 extends over 11 amino acids. Trimming removed 7 bases from V and 3 bases from J, with 7 bases in between. CDR3 nucleotides: TGTGCCAGCACCGAAGACTACGAGCAGTACTTC. Protein sequence: CASTEDYEQYF.

The chain has TRBV4-3 and TRBJ2-3; D is unresolved. The V gene's germline CDR1 is LGHNA and CDR2 YSLEER. CDR3 length equals 15 residues. The ends were cut back, 3 bases at V and 4 bases at J, with 14 bases in the middle. The CDR3 spells CASSQDGRKADTQYF. The CDR3 DNA reads TGCGCCAGCAGCCAGGATGGCAGAAAGGCAGATACGCAGTATTTT.

The chain is built from TRBV4-1 and TRBJ1-5, with 8 bases lining up with TRBD1. Germline loops: CDR1 MGHRA, CDR2 YSYEKL. The CDR3 length is 16 residues. V shed 0 bases and J 10 bases; nucleotides not matched to a gene: 11. This CDR3 is CASSQDPGTGRLPQHF. The CDR3 DNA reads TGCGCCAGCAGCCAAGATCCGGGGACAGGTCGTTTACCCCAGCATTTT.